This is a list of T cell receptor beta chains from one sample in a study of control samples from healthy donors and cancer patients. Method: immunoSEQ multiplex PCR; TCRdb's copy keeps in-frame clones and lacks some. The sample has some 100,000 clones; 79% are singletons. The sequencing sample was made of blood. The receptors shown here come from a woman younger than 45 in good health. Each CDR3 is given with its conserved first and last residue. Fields, in order: clone size, V gene, J gene, D gene, CDR3 protein, CDR3 DNA. The D gene is left open where the match is weak. Rows give clone size only sometimes, using once, few, many, or a class for an expanded clone.

>NA|TRBV19|TRBJ1-1|NA
CASTSDLNTEAFF
TGTGCCAGTACCTCGGATTTAAACACTGAAGCTTTCTTT
>once|TRBV19|TRBJ1-2|NA
CASSSWGTLLGYTF
TGTGCCAGTAGCTCCTGGGGGACACTGTTGGGCTACACCTTC
>NA|TRBV2|TRBJ2-6|NA
CASRRAASGANVLTF
TGTGCCAGCAGAAGGGCAGCCTCTGGGGCCAACGTCCTGACTTTC
>NA|TRBV12-3/TRBV12-4|TRBJ2-1|NA
CASSFGGSEQFF
TGTGCCAGCAGTTTCGGTGGCAGTGAGCAGTTCTTC
>NA|TRBV25-1|TRBJ1-6|TRBD1
CASSEADRGDNSPLHF
TGTGCCAGCAGTGAAGCGGACAGGGGAGATAATTCACCCCTCCACTTT
>NA|TRBV5-1|TRBJ1-6|NA
CASSKDGRGSSPLHF
TGCGCCAGCAGCAAGGACGGGAGAGGAAGTTCACCCCTCCACTTT
>NA|TRBV30|TRBJ2-3|NA
CAWSAAQGTDTQYF
TGTGCCTGGAGTGCCGCTCAGGGCACAGATACGCAGTATTTT
>NA|TRBV7-6|TRBJ2-7|TRBD1
CASSLAADRSYEQYF
TGTGCCAGCAGCTTAGCAGCGGACAGGAGCTACGAGCAGTACTTC
>NA|TRBV29-1|TRBJ1-5|TRBD1
CSISRDRDQPQHF
TGCAGTATTTCCCGGGACAGGGATCAGCCCCAGCATTTT
>few|TRBV4-1|TRBJ1-5|NA
CASSPLVGVGNQPQHF
TGCGCCAGCAGCCCCTTAGTGGGGGTGGGTAATCAGCCCCAGCATTTT
>NA|TRBV15|TRBJ2-5|TRBD2
CATSTPTSGGQETQYF
TGTGCCACCAGCACTCCGACTAGCGGGGGGCAAGAGACCCAGTACTTC
>NA|TRBV29-1|TRBJ1-4|TRBD1
CSVGTGRNEKLFF
TGCAGCGTTGGGACAGGGCGAAATGAAAAACTGTTTTTT
>NA|TRBV6-2/TRBV6-3|TRBJ1-5|NA
CASSPSRTVGQPQHF
TGTGCCAGCAGTCCATCCCGGACAGTTGGGCAGCCCCAGCATTTT
>NA|TRBV2|TRBJ2-5|NA
CAGRGQNYQETQYF
TGTGCCGGGAGGGGACAAAACTACCAAGAGACCCAGTACTTC
>NA|TRBV7-2|TRBJ2-5|NA
CASSSRGGGTETQYF
TGTGCCAGCAGCTCAAGAGGTGGCGGGACCGAGACCCAGTACTTC
>NA|TRBV15|TRBJ1-5|NA
CATSRGAVNQPQHF
TGTGCCACCAGCCGAGGGGCGGTCAATCAGCCCCAGCATTTT
>NA|TRBV14|TRBJ1-6|NA
CASSPGVTLHF
TGTGCCAGCAGCCCAGGGGTCACCCTCCACTTT
>NA|TRBV19|TRBJ2-3|TRBD1
CASRLMTGGGTDTQYF
TGTGCCAGTAGACTAATGACAGGGGGCGGCACAGATACGCAGTATTTT
>once|TRBV11-2|TRBJ2-7|NA
CASRNTGTYEQYF
TGTGCCAGCAGGAATACAGGGACCTACGAGCAGTACTTC
>NA|TRBV12-3/TRBV12-4|TRBJ1-2|NA
CASRGSGYGYTF
TGTGCCAGCAGGGGCAGTGGCTATGGCTACACCTTC
>NA|TRBV2|TRBJ1-5|NA
CASSEGTQGGEPQHF
TGTGCCAGCAGTGAGGGGACACAGGGAGGGGAACCCCAGCATTTT
>NA|TRBV30|TRBJ1-4|NA
CAWSVDRSGEKLFF
TGTGCCTGGAGTGTAGATAGGTCAGGTGAAAAACTGTTTTTT
>few|TRBV5-6|TRBJ1-1|NA
CASSLGSTTEAFF
TGTGCCAGCAGCTTGGGGTCCACCACTGAAGCTTTCTTT
>few|TRBV3-1/TRBV3-2|TRBJ1-5|NA
CASSQDPPEDQPQHF
TGTGCCAGCAGCCAAGATCCCCCAGAGGATCAGCCCCAGCATTTT
>NA|TRBV5-4|TRBJ1-4|NA
CASSLWGAREKLFF
TGTGCCAGCAGCTTGTGGGGCGCTCGGGAAAAACTGTTTTTT
>NA|TRBV7-8|TRBJ1-6|NA
CASSLQGGSPLHF
TGTGCCAGCAGCTTACAGGGAGGCTCACCCCTCCACTTT
>NA|TRBV19|TRBJ2-7|TRBD2
CASSISGGKTYEQYF
TGTGCCAGTAGTATTAGCGGGGGGAAAACCTACGAGCAGTACTTC
>NA|TRBV24-1|TRBJ2-2|TRBD2
CATSDSLAGLNTGELFF
TGTGCCACCAGTGATTCACTAGCGGGGCTGAACACCGGGGAGCTGTTTTTT